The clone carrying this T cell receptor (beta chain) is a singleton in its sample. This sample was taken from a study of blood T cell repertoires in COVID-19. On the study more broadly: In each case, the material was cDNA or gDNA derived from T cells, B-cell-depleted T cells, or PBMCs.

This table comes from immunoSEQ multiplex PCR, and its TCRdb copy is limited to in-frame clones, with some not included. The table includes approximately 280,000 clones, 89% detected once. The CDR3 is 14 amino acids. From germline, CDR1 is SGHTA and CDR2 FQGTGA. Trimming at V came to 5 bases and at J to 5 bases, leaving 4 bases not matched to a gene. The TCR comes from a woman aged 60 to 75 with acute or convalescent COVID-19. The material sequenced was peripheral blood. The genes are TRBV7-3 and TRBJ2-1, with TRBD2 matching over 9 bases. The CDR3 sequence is CASSALAGDNEQFF. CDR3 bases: TGTGCCAGCAGCGCACTAGCGGGTGACAATGAGCAGTTCTTC.